These T cell receptor beta chains were read from a single sample in a study of cytomegalovirus exposure and HLA in healthy donors. Only in-frame clones appear in the TCRdb table, and some are missing; sequencing was by immunoSEQ multiplex PCR. The table lists 170,000 or so clones, roughly four fifths of them singletons. Sequenced sample: PBMCs. The receptors shown here come from a man aged 45 to 65 in good health and CMV-seronegative. Both conserved end residues are part of each CDR3. D genes are given only for firm matches. Only some rows state a clone size, as once, few, many or a class for expanded clones.

>TRBD2|TRBV28|TRBJ2-7|NA
CASTSGGTNYEQYF
TGTGCCAGTACCTCGGGGGGAACCAACTACGAGCAGTACTTC
>NA|TRBV4-3|TRBJ2-3|NA
CASSQDILTLADTQYF
TGCGCCAGCAGCCAAGATATTCTGACTCTGGCAGATACGCAGTATTTT
>NA|TRBV19|TRBJ2-5|NA
CASSMPLAETQYF
TGTGCCAGTAGTATGCCGCTAGCTGAGACCCAGTACTTC
>TRBD2|TRBV28|TRBJ2-3|NA
CASSSGTSGRLDTQYF
TGTGCCAGCAGCTCCGGGACTAGCGGGAGACTAGATACGCAGTATTTT
>NA|TRBV19|TRBJ2-1|NA
CASLPGGSFSYNEQFF
TGTGCCAGCCTTCCCGGAGGATCTTTCTCCTACAATGAGCAGTTCTTC
>NA|TRBV7-3|TRBJ2-6|NA
CASSPGTWYSGANVLTF
TGTGCCAGCAGCCCGGGGACATGGTACTCTGGGGCCAACGTCCTGACTTTC
>TRBD1|TRBV15|TRBJ2-5|NA
CATGRGATGKETQYF
TGTGCCACCGGCAGAGGCGCGACAGGGAAAGAGACCCAGTACTTC
>TRBD2|TRBV6-1|TRBJ2-3|NA
CASRGTSGAVGTQYF
TGTGCCAGCAGGGGGACTAGCGGGGCCGTTGGCACGCAGTATTTT
>NA|TRBV7-9|TRBJ1-2|NA
CSSSSLQGNGYTF
TGTTCCAGCAGCTCCTTACAGGGAAATGGCTACACCTTC
>NA|TRBV19|TRBJ2-2|NA
CASSTQGYGELFF
TGTGCCAGTAGTACTCAGGGGTACGGGGAGCTGTTTTTT
>TRBD1|TRBV4-3|TRBJ2-6|few
CASSQVDRAGANVLTF
TGCGCCAGCAGCCAGGTTGACAGGGCTGGGGCCAACGTCCTGACTTTC
>NA|TRBV18|TRBJ1-2|NA
CASSPSGLNYGYTF
TGTGCCAGCTCACCCTCGGGACTTAACTATGGCTACACCTTC
>NA|TRBV19|TRBJ1-1|NA
CASRGGSFNTEAFF
TGTGCCAGTCGCGGGGGGAGTTTCAACACTGAAGCTTTCTTT
>TRBD1|TRBV2|TRBJ1-1|NA
CASRRTGRNTEAFF
TGTGCCAGCAGGCGGACAGGGCGGAACACCGAAGCTTTCTTT
>NA|TRBV6-6|TRBJ1-2|NA
CASSSLVGRGYGYTF
TGTGCCAGCAGTTCCCTAGTCGGGAGGGGCTATGGCTACACCTTC
>TRBD1|TRBV7-2|TRBJ2-6|NA
CASTRGGSSGANVLTF
TGTGCCAGCACTCGAGGGGGCAGCTCTGGGGCCAACGTCCTGACTTTC
>TRBD1|TRBV27|TRBJ2-7|NA
CASSLKTGSSYEQYF
TGTGCCAGCAGTTTAAAGACAGGGAGCTCCTACGAGCAGTACTTC
>TRBD2|TRBV13|TRBJ2-1|NA
CASSRPPASGSSYNEQFF
TGTGCCAGCAGCAGGCCCCCGGCTAGCGGGAGTTCCTACAATGAGCAGTTCTTC
>TRBD1|TRBV23-1|TRBJ2-1|NA
CASSHAGTGDYYSYNEQFF
TGCGCCAGCAGTCACGCCGGGACAGGGGATTACTACTCCTACAATGAGCAGTTCTTC
>NA|TRBV6-1|TRBJ2-7|NA
CASSEAAASSYEQYF
TGTGCCAGCAGTGAAGCGGCCGCCAGCTCCTACGAGCAGTACTTC
>NA|TRBV20-1|TRBJ2-3|NA
CSARPGRSQYF
TGCAGTGCGAGACCAGGCCGATCGCAGTATTTT
>TRBD2|TRBV5-8|TRBJ2-7|NA
CASSPKGAGGREQYF
TGTGCCAGCAGCCCTAAAGGTGCGGGAGGCCGGGAGCAGTACTTC
>TRBD2|TRBV7-7|TRBJ2-7|NA
CASSLGPAGLIEQYF
TGTGCTAGCAGCTTAGGCCCAGCGGGATTAATAGAGCAGTACTTC
>TRBD1|TRBV6-1|TRBJ1-1|once
CASSQYRDRTEAFF
TGTGCCAGCAGTCAGTACCGGGACAGGACTGAAGCTTTCTTT
>NA|TRBV2|TRBJ1-5|NA
CASSEAYISNQPQHF
TGTGCCAGCAGTGAAGCGTACATAAGCAATCAGCCCCAGCATTTT
>TRBD2|TRBV4-3|TRBJ2-3|NA
CASSQDLGGGDHTQYF
TGCGCCAGCAGCCAAGATTTAGGCGGGGGGGACCATACGCAGTATTTT